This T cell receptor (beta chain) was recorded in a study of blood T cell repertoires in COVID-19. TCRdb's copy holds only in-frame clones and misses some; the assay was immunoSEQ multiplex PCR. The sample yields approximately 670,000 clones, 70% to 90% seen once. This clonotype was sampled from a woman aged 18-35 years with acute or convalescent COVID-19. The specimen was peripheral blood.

The CDR3 spells CASSPGTEKGGYTF. The DNA for the CDR3 is TGCGCCAGCAGCCCCGGGACAGAGAAGGGAGGCTACACCTTC. V usage is TRBV5-1 and J usage is TRBJ1-2; 7 bases map to TRBD1. Germline lookup yields CDR1 SGHRS and CDR2 YFSETQ. J gave up 8 bases and V 4 bases, and 11 bases lay outside the gene matches. CDR3 length: 14 amino acids.